This TCR beta chain appears in the sequencing data of a study of CD4 and CD8 cells across lung adenocarcinoma regions. V was clipped by 5 bases and J by 5 bases; unmatched bases: 7. This CDR3 contains 15 residues. Germline V CDR1 and CDR2: WNHNN, SYGVQD (reference sequence). By share of the sample, this clonotype is medium-sized. The patients had localized lung adenocarcinoma, a non-small cell subtype. TCRdb passed the PCR reads through MiXCR, listing each CDR3 protein once. The sample comprises around 10,000 distinct CDR3 sequences, roughly 49% of which are singletons, and around 30% rests with the top ten.

The sequenced sample was CD8+ T cells from the margin of a lung tumor. The origin of this receptor is a male donor with lung adenocarcinoma. The CD4 and CD8 labels of this study may be unreliable. J is TRBJ2-5 and V is TRBV10-1; 11 nucleotides align to TRBD1. CDR3 in amino acids: CASSLGQGAWETQYF. Here the CDR3 DNA reads TGCGCCAGCAGTCTCGGACAGGGGGCTTGGGAGACCCAGTACTTC.